Listed here is a single T cell receptor beta chain. The sample belongs to a study of blood T cell repertoires in COVID-19. Study-wide context: Acute and convalescent COVID-19 specimens originated in the United States, Italy and Spain. The analysed material was cDNA or gDNA that came from T cells, B-cell-depleted T cells, or PBMCs.

Authors' processing steps: Amplification from reference gene primers served as the basis for estimated nucleated cell counts. Here immunoSEQ multiplex PCR was the method, and the copy in TCRdb shows in-frame clones only, minus some. V and J calls and clone size are as listed in that table; D and trimming were resolved from the DNA. The data contain approximately 46,000 clones, roughly 88% of them singletons. Per germline, CDR1 SGHRS and CDR2 YFSETQ. The CDR3 has 16 residues. V shed 1 base, J shed 5 bases, and the junction held 7 bases outside the gene matches. What was sequenced was peripheral blood. The chain couples TRBV5-1 to TRBJ2-5; 11 bases line up with TRBD1. This TCR derives from a human donor in a cohort sampled during active COVID-19. The CDR3 is CASSLSGQGAYETQYF. The DNA of the CDR3 is TGCGCCAGCAGCTTGTCTGGACAGGGGGCATACGAGACCCAGTACTTC.